Below, 19 T cell receptor beta chains from the same sample are listed, as sequenced in a study of molecular identifiers for immune sequencing clone quantification. TCRdb analysed the PCR reads with MiXCR anew, one entry per CDR3 protein. This sample has hundreds of thousands of distinct CDR3 sequences, with roughly 27% found just once. The sample was naive CD8+ T cells from blood, with Jurkat cell RNA spiked in. Subset denoted: FACS-sorted CD8+CD4-CCR7+CD45RA+ naive T cells. The receptor set was obtained from a human donor in good health. Some libraries in this study had Jurkat cell RNA spiked in.

This clonotype was recorded a few times. This sequence joins TRBV3-1 and TRBJ1-2; D not certain. V was shortened by 4 bases and J by 0 bases, with 15 bases between the two germline ends. Germline CDR1 is LGHDT and CDR2 is YNNKEL (reference sequence). The CDR3 has 16 residues. CDR3 amino acids: CASSRKDQTTNYGYTF. CDR3 coding DNA: TGTGCCAGCAGCCGGAAAGACCAGACGACTAACTATGGCTACACCTTC.

Ten or more counts support this clonotype. V and J are TRBV19 and TRBJ1-1; tentatively, D is TRBD1 (5 bases). The CDR3 is 17 residues long. CDR1 is LNHDA and CDR2 is SQIVND in the germline V gene (reference sequence). V was trimmed by 5 bases and J by 3 bases, leaving 22 bases between them. The CDR3 sequence is CASSLSGGRGVDTEAFF. Here the CDR3 DNA reads TGTGCCAGTAGTCTATCCGGAGGAAGGGGTGTGGACACTGAAGCTTTCTTT.

In regard to this clonotype: The CDR3 ends on some other residue instead of the conserved phenylalanine or tryptophan, so this is likely a read error. The chain recombines TRBV7-6 with TRBJ2-7; 9 nucleotides agree with TRBD1. CDR3 length: 16 amino acids. V lost 5 bases to trimming and J lost 1 base; unmatched junction nucleotides: 9. Germline CDR1 is SGHVS and CDR2 is FNYEAQ. For the CDR3, the DNA is TGTGCCAGCAGCACGTTACAGGGGGCACTTTCCTACGAGCAGTACCTC. It translates to CASSTLQGALSYEQYL.

As for this clonotype: Since a much larger clone is just one base distant, this may be a read error. J is TRBJ2-3 and V is TRBV2; 13 bases line up with TRBD2. The J segment lost 5 bases and the V segment lost 10 bases, leaving 9 bases of the junction unmatched. In germline, CDR1 is SNHLY, CDR2 FYNNEI. The CDR3 length is 15 residues. The CDR3 reads CANGTSGARRDTQYF. As DNA, the CDR3 is TGTGCCAACGGGACTAGCGGGGCGAGGAGAGATACGCAGTATTTT.

Points on this clonotype: This may stem from a read error, because a much larger clone lies one nucleotide away. As DNA, the CDR3 is TGTGCCAGGACAACCCTGAACACTGAAGCTTTCTTT. It encodes CARTTLNTEAFF. V and J are TRBV2 and TRBJ1-1; no reliable D call. Looked up from germline, CDR1 is SNHLY and CDR2 is FYNNEI. The CDR3 has 12 amino acids. V dropped 9 bases and J dropped 0 bases, with 8 bases sitting between them.

This clonotype appeared many times. The gene calls are TRBV5-1 and TRBJ1-1, with 7 bases lining up with TRBD1. Unmatched junction bases numbered 4, after V lost 2 bases and J lost 3 bases. Germline loops: CDR1 SGHRS, CDR2 YFSETQ. This CDR3 spans 14 amino acids. Written as DNA, the CDR3 is TGCGCCAGCAGCTTCGACAGGGATTACACTGAAGCTTTCTTT. It is translated as CASSFDRDYTEAFF. The full variable domain, rest sourced from reference TRBV5-1 and TRBJ1-1, is KAGVTQTPRYLIKTRGQQVTLSCSPISGHRSVSWYQQTPGQGLQFLFEYFSETQRNKGNFPGRFSGRQFSNSRSEMNVSTLELGDSALYLCASSFDRDYTEAFFGQGTRLTVV.

On this clonotype itself: One end of the junction varies from germline; a read error may be responsible. The V and J genes are TRBV5-1 and TRBJ2-7; unclear D gene. The CDR3 is 15 residues long. Germline CDR1 and CDR2: SGHRS and YFSETQ. For the CDR3, the DNA is TGCGCCAGCAGCCCGGAAGCGATCGGCTCCTACGCGCCGTCCTTC. This translates into CASSPEAIGSYAPSF.

This clonotype occurred many times. The chain links TRBV28 to TRBJ1-5, with a weak D call TRBD1 (5 bases). From germline, CDR1 is MDHEN and CDR2 SYDVKM. CDR3 size: 15 residues. V was pared by 4 bases and J by 7 bases, with 17 bases between. CDR3 DNA sequence: TGTGCCAGCAGTTCCCTCCTCAGGGTTTTGCAGCCCCAGCATTTT. It yields the protein CASSSLLRVLQPQHF.

This clonotype was seen many times. The chain recombines TRBV3-1 with TRBJ1-2; the D is unclear. Trimming pared 0 bases from V and 4 bases from J, leaving 9 bases between. Germline loops: CDR1 LGHDT, CDR2 YNNKEL (reference sequence). The CDR3 extends over 14 amino acids. As DNA, the CDR3 is TGTGCCAGCAGCCAAGACGGCGGCGGCTATGGCTACACCTTC. Its translation is CASSQDGGGYGYTF.

To note about this clonotype: A read error may be the cause here, since a much bigger clone is one base away. The chain recombines TRBV28 with TRBJ1-5; 7 bases map to TRBD1. Germline CDR1 MDHEN, CDR2 SYDVKM. The CDR3 loop spans 14 amino acids. The ends lost 6 bases at V and 8 bases at J; junction bases unmatched: 10. The DNA of the CDR3 is TGTGCCAGCAGGATACAGGGGTTAGGGGAGCCCCAGCATTTT. As protein: CASRIQGLGEPQHF.

This rearrangement joins TRBV15 to TRBJ2-1; a possible D gene is TRBD1 (6 bases). The CDR3 contains 14 residues. Germline V gene data show CDR1 as LNHNV and CDR2 as YYDKDF (reference sequence). V lost 4 bases to trimming and J lost 9 bases, with 16 bases between them. The CDR3 region has the DNA TGTGCCACCAGCACCCGGGACACCGCCAGTGAGCAGTTCTTC. Its protein product is CATSTRDTASEQFF. The variable domain in full, completed from reference TRBV15 and TRBJ2-1, reads DAMVIQNPRYQVTQFGKPVTLSCSQTLNHNVMYWYQQKSSQAPKLLFHYYDKDFNNEADTPDNFQSRRPNTSFCFLDIRSPGLGDTAMYLCATSTRDTASEQFFGPGTRLTVL.

This clonotype was found once. A read error is possible here, since a much larger clone lies one base away. The chain carries TRBV12-3 or TRBV12-4 and TRBJ2-3; tentative D call: TRBD2 (6 bases). The length of the CDR3 is 15 residues. Trimming took 2 bases from V and 4 from J, leaving 13 bases between them. CDR3 amino acids: CASSLSPRLADTQYF. DNA of the CDR3: TGTGCCAGCAGTTTAAGTCCAAGACTAGCAGATACGCAGTATTTT.

There are many counts of this clonotype. CDR3 sequence reads: CASSETGQYEAFF. CDR3 nucleotides: TGTGCCAGCAGCGAAACAGGGCAATATGAAGCTTTCTTT. The V call is TRBV7-9, the J call TRBJ1-1, with D maybe TRBD1 (6 bases). Per the germline V gene, CDR1 is SEHNR and CDR2 is FQNEAQ (reference sequence). The CDR3 is 13 residues long. V dropped 5 bases and J dropped 7 bases, with 14 bases sitting between them.

This clonotype was counted ten times or more. Written as DNA, the CDR3 is TGTGCCAGCAGCAAATTAGCGGGGGCGTACCAAGAGACCCAGTACTTC. This sequence encodes CASSKLAGAYQETQYF. This chain joins TRBV7-2 and TRBJ2-5; 9 bases line up with TRBD2. The germline V gene encodes CDR1 SGHTA and CDR2 FQGNSA. The CDR3 extends over 16 amino acids. The V and J ends lost 5 bases and 0 bases, in that order; junction bases with no gene match: 7.

Concerning this clonotype itself: It may be a read error: a sequence one base away is much more abundant. This chain uses TRBV12-3 or TRBV12-4 with TRBJ1-4; D possibly corresponds to TRBD1 (5 bases). CDR3 length: 15 residues. V dropped 11 bases and J dropped 5 bases, with 21 bases sitting between them. CDR3 coding DNA: TGTGCCGGCACCGCAACCGGGACGGAGAATGAAAAACTGTTTTTT. Amino acids: CAGTATGTENEKLFF.

The rearrangement uses TRBV5-1 and TRBJ2-1; tentative D call: TRBD1 (6 bases). Trimming removed 2 bases from V and 8 bases from J, with 17 bases in between. Germline V gene sequence: CDR1 SGHRS, CDR2 YFSETQ. The CDR3 length is 15 residues. The CDR3 sequence is CASSLEQGPWDEQFF. As DNA, the CDR3 is TGCGCCAGCAGCTTAGAACAGGGCCCCTGGGATGAGCAGTTCTTC. Together with reference TRBV5-1 and TRBJ2-1, the CDR3 gives the full variable domain: KAGVTQTPRYLIKTRGQQVTLSCSPISGHRSVSWYQQTPGQGLQFLFEYFSETQRNKGNFPGRFSGRQFSNSRSEMNVSTLELGDSALYLCASSLEQGPWDEQFFGPGTRLTVL.

This clonotype showed up many times. The chain uses TRBV29-1 and TRBJ2-3; D not resolved. This CDR3 has 14 residues. V gave up 3 bases and J gave up 0 bases, with 10 bases separating them. Germline values: CDR1 SQVTM, CDR2 ANQGSEA. The CDR3 here is CSVEGKTSTDTQYF. In DNA, the CDR3 is TGCAGCGTTGAGGGGAAGACTAGCACAGATACGCAGTATTTT.

A few counts support this clonotype. The chain is built from TRBV11-3 and TRBJ2-3; the match to TRBD2 covers 11 bases. J was trimmed by 1 base and V by 5 bases; bases with no gene match: 5. This CDR3 comprises 16 residues. Germline-derived CDR1 and CDR2 are SGHNT and YENEEA. The CDR3: CASSTSSGGRTDTQYF. In nucleotides, the CDR3 is TGTGCCAGCAGCACCTCTAGCGGGGGGCGCACAGATACGCAGTATTTT.

This rearrangement joins TRBV20-1 to TRBJ2-3; 11 positions match TRBD2. V lost 4 bases and J lost 2; bases outside the gene matches: 5. The CDR3 sequence is 15 residues long. Germline CDR1 and CDR2: DFQATT and SNEGSKA (reference sequence). In DNA, the CDR3 is TGCAGTGCTACCGGGACTAGCGGCCCCACAGATACGCAGTATTTT. This translates into CSATGTSGPTDTQYF.